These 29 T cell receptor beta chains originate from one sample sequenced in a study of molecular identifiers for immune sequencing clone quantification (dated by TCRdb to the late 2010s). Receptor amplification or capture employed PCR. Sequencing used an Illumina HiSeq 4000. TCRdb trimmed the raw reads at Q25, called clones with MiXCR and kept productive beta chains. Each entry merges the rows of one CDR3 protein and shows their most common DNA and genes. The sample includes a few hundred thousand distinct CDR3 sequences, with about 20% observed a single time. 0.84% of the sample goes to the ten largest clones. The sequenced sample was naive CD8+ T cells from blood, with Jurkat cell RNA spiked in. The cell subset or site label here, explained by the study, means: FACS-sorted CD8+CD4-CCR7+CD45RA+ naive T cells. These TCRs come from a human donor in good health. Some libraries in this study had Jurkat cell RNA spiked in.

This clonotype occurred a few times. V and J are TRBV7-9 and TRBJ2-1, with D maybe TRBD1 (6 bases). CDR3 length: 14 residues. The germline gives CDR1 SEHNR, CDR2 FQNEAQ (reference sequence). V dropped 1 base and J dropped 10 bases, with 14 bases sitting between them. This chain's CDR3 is CASSLEGHRGEQFF. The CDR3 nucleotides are TGTGCCAGCAGCTTAGAGGGACACCGAGGGGAGCAGTTCTTC.

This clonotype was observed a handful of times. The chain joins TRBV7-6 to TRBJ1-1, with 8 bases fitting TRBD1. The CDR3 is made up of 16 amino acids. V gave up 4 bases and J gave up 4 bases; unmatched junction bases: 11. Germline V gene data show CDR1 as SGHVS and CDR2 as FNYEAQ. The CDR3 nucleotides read TGTGCCAGCAGCTCAGCCCAGGGGGCCAGGGGCACTGAAGCTTTCTTT. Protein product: CASSSAQGARGTEAFF. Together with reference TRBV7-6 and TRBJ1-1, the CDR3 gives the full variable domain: GAGVSQSPRYKVTKRGQDVALRCDPISGHVSLYWYRQALGQGPEFLTYFNYEAQQDKSGLPNDRFSAERPEGSISTLTIQRTEQRDSAMYRCASSSAQGARGTEAFFGQGTRLTVV.

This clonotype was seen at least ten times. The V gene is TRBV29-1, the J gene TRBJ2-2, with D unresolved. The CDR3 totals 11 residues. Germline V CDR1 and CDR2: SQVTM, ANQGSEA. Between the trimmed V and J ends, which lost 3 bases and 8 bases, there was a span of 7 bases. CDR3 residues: CSVEDLGELFF. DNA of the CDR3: TGCAGCGTTGAGGATCTGGGGGAGCTGTTTTTT.

CDR3: CASGLSQGTEAFF. CDR3 in DNA: TGTGCTAGTGGTTTGTCACAGGGTACTGAAGCTTTCTTT. V and J are TRBV12-5 and TRBJ1-1, with a weak D call TRBD1 (6 bases). The germline V and J ends were trimmed by 2 bases and 5 bases, with 9 bases remaining between them. The germline CDR1 and CDR2 sequences are LGHNT and FRNRAP. The CDR3 is made up of 13 amino acids.

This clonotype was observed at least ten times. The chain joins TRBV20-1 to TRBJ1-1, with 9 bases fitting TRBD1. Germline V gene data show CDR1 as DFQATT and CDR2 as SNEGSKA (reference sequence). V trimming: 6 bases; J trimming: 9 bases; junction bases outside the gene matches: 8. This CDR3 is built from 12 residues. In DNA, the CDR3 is TGCAGTGCGACGCCGGGACAGGGCCAAGCTTTCTTT. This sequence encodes CSATPGQGQAFF.

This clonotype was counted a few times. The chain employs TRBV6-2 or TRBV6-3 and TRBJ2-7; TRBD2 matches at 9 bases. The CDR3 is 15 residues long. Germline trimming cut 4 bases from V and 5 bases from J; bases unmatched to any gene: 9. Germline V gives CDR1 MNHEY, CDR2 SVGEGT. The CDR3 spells CASSWSSGRPNEQYF. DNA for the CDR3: TGTGCCAGCAGTTGGAGTAGCGGGAGACCAAACGAGCAGTACTTC.

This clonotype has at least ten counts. In DNA, the CDR3 is TGCAGTGCTCCATCCCGATCCACAGATACGCAGTATTTT. This translates into CSAPSRSTDTQYF. The V and J genes are TRBV20-1 and TRBJ2-3, with D unclear. Germline V gene data show CDR1 as DFQATT and CDR2 as SNEGSKA (reference sequence). There are 13 residues in the CDR3. V was trimmed by 5 bases and J by 2 bases, leaving 11 bases between them.

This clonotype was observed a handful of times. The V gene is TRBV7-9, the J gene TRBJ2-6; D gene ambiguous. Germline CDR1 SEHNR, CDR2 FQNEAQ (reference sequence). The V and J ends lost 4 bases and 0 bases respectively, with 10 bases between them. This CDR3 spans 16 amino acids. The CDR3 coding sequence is TGTGCCAGCAGCTCCACGTTGGCCTCTGGGGCCAACGTCCTGACTTTC. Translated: CASSSTLASGANVLTF.

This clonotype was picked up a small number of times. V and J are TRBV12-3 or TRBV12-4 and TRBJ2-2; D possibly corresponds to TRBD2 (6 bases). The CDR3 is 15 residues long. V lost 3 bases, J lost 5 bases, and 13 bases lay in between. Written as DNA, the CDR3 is TGTGCCAGCAGTTTGGGGTACAGCGGGACCGGGGAGCTGTTTTTT. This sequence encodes CASSLGYSGTGELFF.

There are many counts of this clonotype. The CDR3 reads CSVEGSLGADLLYGYTF. CDR3 DNA: TGCAGCGTTGAAGGGTCTCTGGGAGCGGACCTCCTCTATGGCTACACCTTC. The chain employs TRBV29-1 and TRBJ1-2, with unresolved D. The CDR3 is made up of 17 amino acids. V lost 1 base and J 4 bases, leaving 22 bases between the germline ends. Per the germline V gene, CDR1 is SQVTM and CDR2 is ANQGSEA.

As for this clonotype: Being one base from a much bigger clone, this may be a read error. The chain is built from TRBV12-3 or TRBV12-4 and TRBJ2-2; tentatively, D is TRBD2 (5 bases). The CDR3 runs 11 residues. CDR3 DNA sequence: TGTGCCAGCAGTCCAACCGGGGAGCCGTTTTTT. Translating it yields CASSPTGEPFF.

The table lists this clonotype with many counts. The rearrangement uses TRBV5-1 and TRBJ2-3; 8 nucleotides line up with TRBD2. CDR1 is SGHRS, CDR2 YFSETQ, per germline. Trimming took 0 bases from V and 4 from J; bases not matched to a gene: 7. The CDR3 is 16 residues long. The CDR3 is CASSLVSGGPADTQYF. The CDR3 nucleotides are TGCGCCAGCAGCTTGGTGTCGGGAGGGCCCGCAGATACGCAGTATTTT.

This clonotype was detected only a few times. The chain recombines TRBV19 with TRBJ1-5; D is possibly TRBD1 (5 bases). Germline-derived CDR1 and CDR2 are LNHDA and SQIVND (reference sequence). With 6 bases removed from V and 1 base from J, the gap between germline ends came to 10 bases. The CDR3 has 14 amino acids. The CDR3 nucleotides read TGTGCCAGTAGGGTGGGGGTAAGCAATCAGCCCCAGCATTTT. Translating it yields CASRVGVSNQPQHF.

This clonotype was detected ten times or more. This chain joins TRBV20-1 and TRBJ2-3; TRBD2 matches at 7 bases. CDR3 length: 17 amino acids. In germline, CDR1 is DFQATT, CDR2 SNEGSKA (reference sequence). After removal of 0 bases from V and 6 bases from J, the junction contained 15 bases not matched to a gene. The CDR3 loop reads CSARDTQMAGVLDTQYF. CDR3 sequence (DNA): TGCAGTGCTAGAGACACCCAGATGGCGGGAGTTCTGGATACGCAGTATTTT.

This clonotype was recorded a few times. In DNA form, the CDR3 reads TGTGCCAGCTCATGGGGGAGTAATGCTGGGAATGAGCAGTTCTTC. It encodes CASSWGSNAGNEQFF. The chain uses TRBV19 and TRBJ2-1; TRBD1 or TRBD2 may be the D gene (5 bases each). Trimming removed 9 bases at V and 7 bases at J, with 22 bases between. The germline V gene has CDR1 LNHDA and CDR2 SQIVND (reference sequence). The CDR3 runs to 15 residues.

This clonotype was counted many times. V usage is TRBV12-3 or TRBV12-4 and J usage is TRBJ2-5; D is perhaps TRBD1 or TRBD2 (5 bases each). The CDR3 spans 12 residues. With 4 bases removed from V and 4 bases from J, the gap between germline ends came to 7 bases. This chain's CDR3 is CASSWDRETQYF. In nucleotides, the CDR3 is TGTGCCAGCAGTTGGGACCGAGAGACCCAGTACTTC.

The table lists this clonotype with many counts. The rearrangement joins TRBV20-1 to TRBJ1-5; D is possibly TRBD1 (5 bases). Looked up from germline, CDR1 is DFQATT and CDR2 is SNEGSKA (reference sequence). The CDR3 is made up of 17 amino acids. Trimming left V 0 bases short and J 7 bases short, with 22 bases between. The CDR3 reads CSARDGTFPRLEQPQHF. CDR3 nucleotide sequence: TGCAGTGCTAGAGACGGGACCTTCCCGAGACTGGAACAGCCCCAGCATTTT.

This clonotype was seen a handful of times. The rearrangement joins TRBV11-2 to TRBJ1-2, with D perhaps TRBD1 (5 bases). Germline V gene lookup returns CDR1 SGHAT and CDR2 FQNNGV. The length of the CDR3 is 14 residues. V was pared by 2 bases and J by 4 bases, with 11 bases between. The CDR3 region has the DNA TGTGCCAGCAGCTTAATAGAGGACACCTATGGCTACACCTTC. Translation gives CASSLIEDTYGYTF. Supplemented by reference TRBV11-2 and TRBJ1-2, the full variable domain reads EAGVAQSPRYKIIEKRQSVAFWCNPISGHATLYWYQQILGQGPKLLIQFQNNGVVDDSQLPKDRFSAERLKGVDSTLKIQPAKLEDSAVYLCASSLIEDTYGYTFGSGTRLTVV.

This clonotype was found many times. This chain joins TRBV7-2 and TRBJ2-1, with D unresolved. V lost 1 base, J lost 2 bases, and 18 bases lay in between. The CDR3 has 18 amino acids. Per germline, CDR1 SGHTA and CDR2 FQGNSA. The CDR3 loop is CASSLEDVVVGPYNEQFF. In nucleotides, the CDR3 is TGTGCCAGCAGCTTAGAGGACGTGGTGGTAGGGCCCTACAATGAGCAGTTCTTC.

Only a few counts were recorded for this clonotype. The CDR3 reads CASSQVSWDSEQYF. The CDR3, as DNA: TGCGCCAGCAGCCAAGTCTCTTGGGACAGCGAGCAGTACTTC. V and J are TRBV4-3 and TRBJ2-7; 7 bases agree with TRBD1. CDR1 is LGHNA, CDR2 YSLEER, per germline. The junction had 6 bases not matched to a gene; V was cut back by 1 base and J by 6 bases. This CDR3 is built from 14 residues.

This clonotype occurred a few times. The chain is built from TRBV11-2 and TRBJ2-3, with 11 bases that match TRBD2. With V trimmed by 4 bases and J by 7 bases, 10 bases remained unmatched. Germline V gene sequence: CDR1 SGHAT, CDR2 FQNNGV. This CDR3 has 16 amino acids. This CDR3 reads CASSSFLAGGQNTQYF. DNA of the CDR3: TGTGCCAGCAGCTCATTCCTAGCGGGAGGACAAAATACGCAGTATTTT.

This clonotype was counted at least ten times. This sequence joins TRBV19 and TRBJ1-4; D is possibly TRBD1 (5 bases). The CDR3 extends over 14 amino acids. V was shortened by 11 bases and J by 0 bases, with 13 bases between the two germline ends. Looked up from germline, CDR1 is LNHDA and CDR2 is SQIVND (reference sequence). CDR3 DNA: TGTGCCTCAAGTACGACAGCAACTAATGAAAAACTGTTTTTT. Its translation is CASSTTATNEKLFF.

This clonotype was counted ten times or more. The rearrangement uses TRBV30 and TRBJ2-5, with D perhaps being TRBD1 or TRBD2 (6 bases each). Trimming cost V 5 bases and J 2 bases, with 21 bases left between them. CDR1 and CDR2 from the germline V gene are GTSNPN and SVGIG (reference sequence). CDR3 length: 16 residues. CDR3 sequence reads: CAWSWGAQLIQETQYF. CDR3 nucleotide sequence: TGTGCCTGGTCTTGGGGGGCCCAACTGATACAAGAGACCCAGTACTTC.

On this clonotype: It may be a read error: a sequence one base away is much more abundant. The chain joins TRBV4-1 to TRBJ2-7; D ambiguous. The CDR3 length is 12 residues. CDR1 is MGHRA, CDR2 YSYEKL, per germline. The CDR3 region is CASSQVSSERYF. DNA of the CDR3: TGCGCCAGCAGCCAAGTGAGTTCCGAGCGGTACTTC.

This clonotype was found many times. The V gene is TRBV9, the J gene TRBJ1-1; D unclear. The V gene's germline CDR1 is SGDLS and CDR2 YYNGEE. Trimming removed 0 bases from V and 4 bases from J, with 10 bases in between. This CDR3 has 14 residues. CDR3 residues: CASSVGPLPTEAFF. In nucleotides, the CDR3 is TGTGCCAGCAGCGTAGGTCCCCTACCCACTGAAGCTTTCTTT.

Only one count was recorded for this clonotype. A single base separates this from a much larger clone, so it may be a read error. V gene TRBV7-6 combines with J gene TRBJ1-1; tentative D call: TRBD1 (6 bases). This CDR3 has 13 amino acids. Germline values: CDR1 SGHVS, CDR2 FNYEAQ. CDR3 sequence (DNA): TGTGCCAGCGGCTTTGGAGGGGGGGCTGAAGCTTTCTTT. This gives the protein CASGFGGGAEAFF. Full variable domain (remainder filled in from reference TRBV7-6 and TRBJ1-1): GAGVSQSPRYKVTKRGQDVALRCDPISGHVSLYWYRQALGQGPEFLTYFNYEAQQDKSGLPNDRFSAERPEGSISTLTIQRTEQRDSAMYRCASGFGGGAEAFFGQGTRLTVV.

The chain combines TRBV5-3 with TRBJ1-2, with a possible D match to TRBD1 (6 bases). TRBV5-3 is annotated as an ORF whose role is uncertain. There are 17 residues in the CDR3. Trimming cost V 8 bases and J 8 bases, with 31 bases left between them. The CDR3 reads CASSQDGPSGGGEGYTF. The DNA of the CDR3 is TGTGCCAGCAGCCAAGATGGCCCGTCGGGGGGCGGGGAGGGCTACACCTTC.

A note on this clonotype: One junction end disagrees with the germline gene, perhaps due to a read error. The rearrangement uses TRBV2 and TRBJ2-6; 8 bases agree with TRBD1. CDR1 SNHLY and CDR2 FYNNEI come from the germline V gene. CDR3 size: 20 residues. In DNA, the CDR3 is TGTGCCAGCAGTGAATTCGGCAGGGGGCGGGTTTGGGCTGGGGCCAACGCCCTGACTTTC. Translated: CASSEFGRGRVWAGANALTF.

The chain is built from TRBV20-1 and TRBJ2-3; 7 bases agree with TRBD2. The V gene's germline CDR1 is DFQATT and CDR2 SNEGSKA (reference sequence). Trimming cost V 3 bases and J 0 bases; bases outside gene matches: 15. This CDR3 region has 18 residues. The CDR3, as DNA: TGCAGTGCTAGCCCTAGCGGTCCTAAGTTTACTAGCACAGATACGCAGTATTTT. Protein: CSASPSGPKFTSTDTQYF.